These 4 T cell receptor beta chains were sequenced from one sample in a study of PD-1 blockade in classical Hodgkin lymphoma. All trial patients relapsed after autologous stem cell transplantation. Clones were read by immunoSEQ multiplex PCR, and TCRdb kept only the in-frame ones, dropping some. Of just under 100,000 clones listed, approximately 80% are singletons. The sequences come from peripheral blood mononuclear cells (PBMCs), collected at baseline. These receptor sequences come from a human donor with classical Hodgkin lymphoma.

This clone was seen a few times. This chain connects TRBV5-1 to TRBJ2-7; 8 nucleotides agree with TRBD2. The CDR3 contains 16 residues. The trim removed 0 bases at V and 0 bases at J, leaving 5 bases unmatched. Germline V CDR1 and CDR2: SGHRS, YFSETQ. The CDR3 sequence: CASSLESSGLSYEQYF. Here the CDR3 DNA reads TGCGCCAGCAGCTTGGAATCTAGCGGGCTCTCCTACGAGCAGTACTTC. Full variable domain (missing parts from reference TRBV5-1 and TRBJ2-7): KAGVTQTPRYLIKTRGQQVTLSCSPISGHRSVSWYQQTPGQGLQFLFEYFSETQRNKGNFPGRFSGRQFSNSRSEMNVSTLELGDSALYLCASSLESSGLSYEQYFGPGTRLTVT.

This chain connects TRBV9 to TRBJ2-7; 15 bases are shared with TRBD2. There are 17 residues in the CDR3. The germline V gene encodes CDR1 SGDLS and CDR2 YYNGEE. Trimming removed 4 bases from V and 0 bases from J; junction bases left unmatched: 5. The CDR3 coding sequence is TGTGCCAGCAGCCCGGGACTAGCGGGAGGTAACTCCTACGAGCAGTACTTC. Its translation: CASSPGLAGGNSYEQYF. The variable domain in full, with the rest retrieved from reference TRBV9 and TRBJ2-7, is DSGVTQTPKHLITATGQRVTLRCSPRSGDLSVYWYQQSLDQGLQFLIQYYNGEERAKGNILERFSAQQFPDLHSELNLSSLELGDSALYFCASSPGLAGGNSYEQYFGPGTRLTVT.

This rearrangement joins TRBV28 to TRBJ2-7; perhaps TRBD1 as D (6 bases). This CDR3 is built from 14 residues. The germline V and J ends were trimmed by 3 bases and 2 bases, with 11 bases remaining between them. CDR1 and CDR2 (germline): MDHEN, SYDVKM. The CDR3 nucleotides read TGTGCCAGCAGTTTGTGGGGACAACCCTACGAGCAGTACTTC. Its protein product is CASSLWGQPYEQYF. Using reference TRBV28 and TRBJ2-7 for the parts outside the CDR3, the full variable domain is DVKVTQSSRYLVKRTGEKVFLECVQDMDHENMFWYRQDPGLGLRLIYFSYDVKMKEKGDIPEGYSVSREKKERFSLILESASTNQTSMYLCASSLWGQPYEQYFGPGTRLTVT.

This clone showed up just a few times. This sequence joins TRBV20-1 and TRBJ1-3, with a possible D match to TRBD1 (5 bases). The V end was cut by 5 bases, the J end by 8 bases, with 10 bases between. CDR3 length equals 11 residues. Germline V lookup: CDR1 DFQATT, CDR2 SNEGSKA (reference sequence). CDR3 in DNA: TGCAGTGCTTCCTGGGGGGACACCATATATTTT. Protein sequence: CSASWGDTIYF.